The 6 T cell receptor beta chains below all came from one sample that was sequenced in a study of T cell changes during pregnancy in multiple sclerosis. Only in-frame clones appear in the TCRdb table, and some are missing; sequencing was by immunoSEQ multiplex PCR. The table includes some 57,000 clones, approximately 90% detected once. The sample consisted of peripheral blood, taken in the first trimester of pregnancy. These receptor sequences come from a female donor in good health, enrolled as a control in a pregnancy study.

This chain's CDR3 is CASSLTVAYEQYF. CDR3 nucleotides: TGTGCCAGCAGCTTAACGGTGGCCTACGAGCAGTACTTC. The chain links TRBV7-9 to TRBJ2-7; D not resolved. The length of the CDR3 is 13 residues. Germline V gene lookup returns CDR1 SEHNR and CDR2 FQNEAQ (reference sequence). V dropped 2 bases and J dropped 2 bases, with 7 bases sitting between them.

The V call is TRBV11-2, the J call TRBJ1-4; D gene uncertain. The V gene's germline CDR1 is SGHAT and CDR2 FQNNGV. The CDR3 totals 17 residues. Trimming took off 0 bases at V and 5 bases at J, with 16 bases between the two ends. CDR3 amino acids: CASSLEPVGGTNEKLFF. The CDR3 DNA sequence: TGTGCCAGCAGCTTAGAGCCGGTCGGAGGCACGAATGAAAAACTGTTTTTT.

The chain couples TRBV4-3 to TRBJ2-3; 8 nucleotides line up with TRBD2. CDR3 size: 16 residues. V was pared by 4 bases and J by 0 bases, with 6 bases of the junction left unmatched. Per germline, CDR1 LGHNA and CDR2 YSLEER. The CDR3 sequence is CASSRSSGSSTDTQYF. CDR3 DNA: TGCGCCAGCAGCCGATCTAGCGGGTCTAGCACAGATACGCAGTATTTT.

V and J are TRBV7-2 and TRBJ1-1, with D perhaps TRBD1 (5 bases). V was pared by 6 bases and J by 2 bases, with 13 bases between. This CDR3 contains 14 residues. Germline V gene data show CDR1 as SGHTA and CDR2 as FQGNSA. CDR3 DNA sequence: TGTGCCAGCAGGAAGGAGGGGTACAACACTGAAGCTTTCTTT. Its translation is CASRKEGYNTEAFF.

The chain combines TRBV5-5 with TRBJ2-3; D is perhaps TRBD2 (7 bases). The CDR3 sequence is 17 residues long. Trimming removed 4 bases at V and 3 bases at J, with 21 bases between. Germline V gives CDR1 SGHKS, CDR2 YYEKEE (reference sequence). The chain's CDR3 is CASSPSWGGRGTDTQYF. CDR3 nucleotide sequence: TGTGCCAGCAGCCCGTCTTGGGGGGGGCGTGGGACAGATACGCAGTATTTT. The full variable domain, its missing parts supplied by reference TRBV5-5 and TRBJ2-3, is DAGVTQSPTHLIKTRGQQVTLRCSPISGHKSVSWYQQVLGQGPQFIFQYYEKEERGRGNFPDRFSARQFPNYSSELNVNALLLGDSALYLCASSPSWGGRGTDTQYFGPGTRLTVL.

The rearrangement uses TRBV18 and TRBJ1-1; D may be TRBD1 (6 bases). Between the trimmed V and J ends, which lost 2 bases and 5 bases, there was a span of 15 bases. This CDR3 has 15 residues. Germline V gives CDR1 KGHSH, CDR2 LQKENI. CDR3 sequence: CASSPGPTQGTEAFF. The CDR3 DNA follows: TGTGCCAGCTCACCAGGACCCACCCAGGGGACTGAAGCTTTCTTT.